This T cell receptor (beta chain) was identified during a study of cytomegalovirus exposure and HLA in healthy donors. This clone occurred once. No antigen is known for it. The primer mix had 60 Vbeta and 13 Jbeta primers. The protocol was immunoSEQ multiplex PCR, while the TCRdb copy is restricted to in-frame clones and leaves out a portion. The sample shows about 100,000 clones, roughly 82% of them seen only once. The CDR3 sequence is 16 residues long. Trimming left V 3 bases short and J 2 bases short, with 14 bases between. CDR1 is MNHEY and CDR2 is SMNVEV in the germline V gene (reference sequence). General study points: For most subjects, TCR beta sequences were reported to predict HLA-A and HLA-B alleles with accuracy. Both high specificity and high sensitivity reportedly marked the classifier's diagnosis of cytomegalovirus status. TRBV6-2, TRBV6-3 and some other V segments were excluded as indistinguishable.

Material for sequencing was PBMCs. This sequence joins TRBV27 and TRBJ2-1; tentatively, D is TRBD2 (7 bases). The sequence derives from a woman under 30 in good health and CMV-seronegative. CDR3 loop: CASSFSRGGTYNEQFF. CDR3 sequence (DNA): TGTGCCAGCAGTTTTTCACGCGGGGGCACCTACAATGAGCAGTTCTTC.